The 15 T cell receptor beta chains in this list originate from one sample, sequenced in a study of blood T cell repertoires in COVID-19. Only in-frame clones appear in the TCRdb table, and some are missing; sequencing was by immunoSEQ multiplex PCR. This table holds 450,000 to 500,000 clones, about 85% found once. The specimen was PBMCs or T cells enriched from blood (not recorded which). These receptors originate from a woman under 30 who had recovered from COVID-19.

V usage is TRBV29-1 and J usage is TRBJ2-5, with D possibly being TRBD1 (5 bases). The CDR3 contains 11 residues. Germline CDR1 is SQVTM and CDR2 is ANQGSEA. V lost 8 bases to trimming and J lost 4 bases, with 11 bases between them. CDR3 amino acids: CSYTGAETQYF. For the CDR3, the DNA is TGCAGCTATACAGGTGCAGAGACCCAGTACTTC.

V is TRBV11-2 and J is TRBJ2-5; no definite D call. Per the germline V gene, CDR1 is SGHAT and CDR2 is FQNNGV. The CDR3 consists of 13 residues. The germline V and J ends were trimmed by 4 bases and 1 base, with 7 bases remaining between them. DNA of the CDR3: TGTGCCAGCAGCTCAGACTTCCAAGAGACCCAGTACTTC. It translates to CASSSDFQETQYF.

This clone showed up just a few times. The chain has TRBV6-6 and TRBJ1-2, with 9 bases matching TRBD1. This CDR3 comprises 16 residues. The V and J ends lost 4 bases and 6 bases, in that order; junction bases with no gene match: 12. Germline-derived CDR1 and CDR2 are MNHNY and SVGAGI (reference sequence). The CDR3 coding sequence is TGTGCCAGCAGTTCCCAACAGGGGGCAAGCATAGATGGCTACACCTTC. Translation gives CASSSQQGASIDGYTF.

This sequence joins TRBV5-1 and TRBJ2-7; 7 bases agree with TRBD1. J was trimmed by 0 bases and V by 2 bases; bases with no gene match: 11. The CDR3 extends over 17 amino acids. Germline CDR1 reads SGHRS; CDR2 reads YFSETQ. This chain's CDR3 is CASSFDSGQASSYEQYF. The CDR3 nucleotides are TGCGCCAGCAGCTTCGACTCCGGACAGGCCAGCTCCTACGAGCAGTACTTC.

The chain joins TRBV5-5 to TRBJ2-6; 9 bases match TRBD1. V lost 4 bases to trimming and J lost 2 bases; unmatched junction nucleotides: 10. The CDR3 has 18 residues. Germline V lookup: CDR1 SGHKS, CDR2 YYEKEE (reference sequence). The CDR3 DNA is TGTGCCAGCAGCATGGGACAGGGAGTAGGGGCTGGGGCCAACGTCCTGACTTTC. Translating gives CASSMGQGVGAGANVLTF.

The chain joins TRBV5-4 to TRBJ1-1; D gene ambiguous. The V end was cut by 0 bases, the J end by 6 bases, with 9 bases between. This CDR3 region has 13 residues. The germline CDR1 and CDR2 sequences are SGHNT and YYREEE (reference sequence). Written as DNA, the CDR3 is TGTGCCAGCAGCTTGGTCCCTAACGCTGAAGCTTTCTTT. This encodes CASSLVPNAEAFF. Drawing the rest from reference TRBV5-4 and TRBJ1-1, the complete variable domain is ETGVTQSPTHLIKTRGQQVTLRCSSQSGHNTVSWYQQALGQGPQFIFQYYREEENGRGNFPPRFSGLQFPNYSSELNVNALELDDSALYLCASSLVPNAEAFFGQGTRLTVV.

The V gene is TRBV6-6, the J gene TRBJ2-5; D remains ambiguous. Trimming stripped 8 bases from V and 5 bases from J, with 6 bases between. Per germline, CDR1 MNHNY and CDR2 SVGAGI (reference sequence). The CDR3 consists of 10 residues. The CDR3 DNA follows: TGTGCCAGCGCCCGGGAGACCCAGTACTTC. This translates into CASARETQYF.

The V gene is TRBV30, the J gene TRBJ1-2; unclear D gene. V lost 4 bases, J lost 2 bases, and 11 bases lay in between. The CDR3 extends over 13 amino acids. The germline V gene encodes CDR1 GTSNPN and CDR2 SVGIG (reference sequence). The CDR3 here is CAWTPGANYGYTF. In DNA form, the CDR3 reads TGTGCCTGGACCCCAGGTGCCAACTATGGCTACACCTTC.

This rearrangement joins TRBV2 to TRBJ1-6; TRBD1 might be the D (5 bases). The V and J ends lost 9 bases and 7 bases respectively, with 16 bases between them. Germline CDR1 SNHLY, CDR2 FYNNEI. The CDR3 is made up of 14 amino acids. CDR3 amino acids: CASRWKGSNSPLHF. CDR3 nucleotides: TGTGCCAGTCGGTGGAAGGGGTCGAATTCACCCCTCCACTTT.

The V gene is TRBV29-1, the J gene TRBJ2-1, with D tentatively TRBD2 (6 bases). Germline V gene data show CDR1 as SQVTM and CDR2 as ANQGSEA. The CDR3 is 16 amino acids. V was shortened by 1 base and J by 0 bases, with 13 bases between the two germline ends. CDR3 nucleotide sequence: TGCAGCGTTGAAGGGAGGCGGGGCGCCTCCTACAATGAGCAGTTCTTC. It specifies CSVEGRRGASYNEQFF.

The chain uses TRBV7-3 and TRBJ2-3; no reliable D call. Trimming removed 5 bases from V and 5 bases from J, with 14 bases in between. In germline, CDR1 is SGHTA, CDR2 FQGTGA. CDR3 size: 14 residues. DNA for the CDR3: TGTGCCAGCAGCCCGGCTACGACTGGAGATACGCAGTATTTT. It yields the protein CASSPATTGDTQYF.

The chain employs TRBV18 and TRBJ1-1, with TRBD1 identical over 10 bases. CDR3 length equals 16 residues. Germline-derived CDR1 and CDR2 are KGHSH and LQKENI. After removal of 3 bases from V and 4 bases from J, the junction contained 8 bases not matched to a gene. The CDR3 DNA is TGTGCCAGCTCACCCTCGGACAGGGGGGAGATCACTGAAGCTTTCTTT. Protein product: CASSPSDRGEITEAFF.

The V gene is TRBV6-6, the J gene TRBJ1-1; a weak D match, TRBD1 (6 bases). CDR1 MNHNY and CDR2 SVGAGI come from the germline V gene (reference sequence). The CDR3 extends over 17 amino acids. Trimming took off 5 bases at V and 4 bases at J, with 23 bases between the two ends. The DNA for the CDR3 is TGTGCCAGCAGTCCCCTGAGGGGAACAGGGAATTGCACTGAAGCTTTCTTT. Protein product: CASSPLRGTGNCTEAFF.

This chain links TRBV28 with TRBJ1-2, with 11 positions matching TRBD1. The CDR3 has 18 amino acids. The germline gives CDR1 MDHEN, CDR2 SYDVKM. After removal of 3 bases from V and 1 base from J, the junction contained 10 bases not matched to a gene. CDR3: CASSFKLRDRGFNYGYTF. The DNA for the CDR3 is TGTGCCAGCAGTTTTAAACTCCGGGACAGGGGGTTTAACTATGGCTACACCTTC.

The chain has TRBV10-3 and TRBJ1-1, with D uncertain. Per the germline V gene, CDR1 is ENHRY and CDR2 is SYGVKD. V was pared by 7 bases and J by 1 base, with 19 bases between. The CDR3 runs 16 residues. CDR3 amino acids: CAITSTSYLSNTEAFF. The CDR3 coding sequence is TGTGCCATCACCTCGACATCGTATCTATCGAACACTGAAGCTTTCTTT.